One and the same sample provided the 31 T cell receptor beta chains below, sequenced in a study of T cells after yellow fever vaccination. TCRdb called the 5' RACE reads again in MiXCR, with one record for every CDR3 protein. The repertoire holds some 550,000 distinct CDR3 sequences, about a fifth seen once, with 14% in the top ten. Sequenced material: PBMCs, taken 15 days after the yellow fever booster vaccination. The receptors stem from a man aged 25 to 40 who received the YFV17D yellow fever vaccine.

V is TRBV12-3 or TRBV12-4 and J is TRBJ1-1; D gene ambiguous. V dropped 2 bases and J dropped 8 bases, with 12 bases sitting between them. CDR3 length: 13 residues. The CDR3 protein is CASSLSLQLEAFF. The CDR3 DNA follows: TGTGCCAGCAGTTTATCCCTACAGCTGGAAGCTTTCTTT.

This sequence joins TRBV29-1 and TRBJ2-1; D is unclear. CDR1 and CDR2 (germline): SQVTM, ANQGSEA. Trimming pared 8 bases from V and 5 bases from J, leaving 10 bases between. This CDR3 comprises 11 residues. The CDR3 DNA sequence: TGCAGCACCAGACAACACAATGAGCAGTTCTTC. Its translation is CSTRQHNEQFF.

This chain joins TRBV19 and TRBJ2-7, with TRBD2 matching over 7 bases. The CDR3 consists of 13 residues. CDR1 is LNHDA and CDR2 is SQIVND in the germline V gene (reference sequence). J was trimmed by 7 bases and V by 5 bases; bases with no gene match: 8. The CDR3 loop is CASSLAGVAEQYF. CDR3 DNA: TGTGCCAGTAGTTTGGCGGGAGTAGCTGAGCAGTACTTC.

This clonotype was seen more than once but under ten times. The chain has TRBV12-3 or TRBV12-4 and TRBJ2-1; D not resolved. The CDR3 length is 13 residues. V was cut by 7 bases and J by 7 bases, with 14 bases left in between. The CDR3 nucleotides are TGTGCCAGCACGGTGTCCTCACGGAATGAGCAGTTCTTC. Protein product: CASTVSSRNEQFF.

The J gene is TRBJ2-6, the V gene TRBV5-6, with D unresolved. Germline-derived CDR1 and CDR2 are SGHDT and YYEEEE. The CDR3 runs to 15 residues. Deletions cut 3 bases from V and 1 base from J, with 8 bases between. In nucleotides, the CDR3 is TGTGCCAGCAGCTGGTGGCATTCTGGGGCCAACGTCCTGACTTTC. Its translation: CASSWWHSGANVLTF.

The rearrangement joins TRBV5-1 to TRBJ2-2; unclear D gene. Germline lookup yields CDR1 SGHRS and CDR2 YFSETQ. The CDR3 length is 15 residues. V was shortened by 7 bases and J by 3 bases, with 16 bases between the two germline ends. In DNA form, the CDR3 reads TGCGCCAGCTCCGACGAATACGGACACACCGGGGAGCTGTTTTTT. Protein: CASSDEYGHTGELFF.

The CDR3: CASNKGDAYEQYF. The CDR3 nucleotides read TGTGCCAGCAACAAGGGGGACGCCTACGAGCAGTACTTC. The chain joins TRBV28 to TRBJ2-7; D is perhaps TRBD1 (6 bases). Germline V gene lookup returns CDR1 MDHEN and CDR2 SYDVKM. V was pared by 7 bases and J by 2 bases, with 12 bases between. The length of the CDR3 is 13 residues.

The chain couples TRBV5-1 to TRBJ2-7; TRBD1 aligns across 10 bases. The CDR3 is made up of 13 amino acids. J gave up 5 bases and V 7 bases, and 6 bases lay outside the gene matches. From germline, CDR1 is SGHRS and CDR2 YFSETQ. The CDR3 bases are TGCGCCAGCCTGGGACAGGGGACCCACGAGCAGTACTTC. It is translated as CASLGQGTHEQYF.

J is TRBJ1-2 and V is TRBV4-3; maybe TRBD1 (5 bases). Trimming left V 4 bases short and J 0 bases short, with 18 bases between. The CDR3 consists of 17 residues. Germline values: CDR1 LGHNA, CDR2 YSLEER. CDR3 bases: TGCGCCAGCAGCCCCTCGGGGCAGTTTACCCCTAACTATGGCTACACCTTC. Its protein product is CASSPSGQFTPNYGYTF.

This sequence joins TRBV5-6 and TRBJ2-5; unclear D gene. The CDR3 is 13 residues long. The V gene's germline CDR1 is SGHDT and CDR2 YYEEEE. V lost 2 bases to trimming and J lost 5 bases, with 10 bases between them. For the CDR3, the DNA is TGTGCCAGCAGCTTTGTCGCCTCTGAGACCCAGTACTTC. Translated: CASSFVASETQYF.

The rearrangement links TRBV12-3 or TRBV12-4 to TRBJ2-1, with D perhaps being TRBD1 or TRBD2 (7 bases each). V was cut by 11 bases and J by 3 bases, with 17 bases left in between. The CDR3 contains 14 residues. The CDR3 DNA reads as TGTGCCTCCAACCAGGGGGGGGGCTACAATGAGCAGTTCTTC. Translated, it gives CASNQGGGYNEQFF.

The rearrangement uses TRBV5-1 and TRBJ2-2, with D uncertain. V was trimmed by 4 bases and J by 4 bases, leaving 8 bases between them. The germline V gene encodes CDR1 SGHRS and CDR2 YFSETQ. There are 13 residues in the CDR3. As DNA, the CDR3 is TGCGCCAGCAGCGTTACGTCCACCGGGGAGCTGTTTTTT. Protein: CASSVTSTGELFF.

This clonotype was seen more than once but under ten times. The V call is TRBV6-1, the J call TRBJ2-3; TRBD2 matches 8 bases. CDR3 length equals 15 residues. Trimming cost V 6 bases and J 2 bases; bases outside gene matches: 7. Per the germline V gene, CDR1 is MNHNS and CDR2 is SASEGT. CDR3 coding DNA: TGTGCCAGCAGAAAAGCGGGAGCCCCCACAGATACGCAGTATTTT. It specifies CASRKAGAPTDTQYF.

The chain joins TRBV29-1 to TRBJ1-1, with TRBD1 identical over 7 bases. This CDR3 is built from 15 residues. Per germline, CDR1 SQVTM and CDR2 ANQGSEA. The V segment lost 4 bases and the J segment 0 bases; nucleotides outside the gene matches: 8. CDR3 coding DNA: TGCAGCGTTGGGGGGGAACAGGGGTTGAACACTGAAGCTTTCTTT. Encoded protein: CSVGGEQGLNTEAFF.

V and J are TRBV7-2 and TRBJ2-1; the D gene is possibly TRBD1 (5 bases). Trimming pared 2 bases from V and 10 bases from J, leaving 24 bases between. The CDR3 consists of 17 residues. Germline V CDR1 and CDR2: SGHTA, FQGNSA. Here the CDR3 DNA reads TGTGCCAGCAGCTTATCCCTCTTATATGGGGCAGCACCAGAGCAGTTCTTC. Amino acids: CASSLSLLYGAAPEQFF.

The rearrangement uses TRBV7-2 and TRBJ1-4, with 7 bases identical to TRBD1. The CDR3 runs 15 residues. Germline CDR1 SGHTA, CDR2 FQGNSA. V shed 3 bases and J 10 bases; nucleotides not matched to a gene: 11. CDR3 loop: CASSFQTGVDGKLFF. The CDR3 DNA reads as TGTGCCAGCAGCTTTCAAACAGGGGTGGATGGAAAACTGTTTTTT.

The rearrangement uses TRBV3-1 and TRBJ2-1; D not resolved. The CDR3 loop spans 15 amino acids. Germline CDR1 is LGHDT and CDR2 is YNNKEL (reference sequence). Trimming left V 0 bases short and J 3 bases short, with 9 bases between. The CDR3 reads CASSQDKNSYNEQFF. CDR3 nucleotide sequence: TGTGCCAGCAGCCAAGACAAAAACAGCTACAATGAGCAGTTCTTC.

The J gene is TRBJ2-1, the V gene TRBV12-3 or TRBV12-4, with 8 bases fitting TRBD1. V lost 6 bases and J lost 7; bases outside the gene matches: 14. This CDR3 has 16 amino acids. The CDR3 region is CASSRRDRSLVNEQFF. In DNA form, the CDR3 reads TGTGCCAGCAGCCGCCGGGACAGGAGTTTGGTAAATGAGCAGTTCTTC.

This clonotype has more than one count but fewer than ten. The rearrangement joins TRBV30 to TRBJ1-4; tentative D call: TRBD1 (5 bases). From germline, CDR1 is GTSNPN and CDR2 SVGIG (reference sequence). The CDR3 loop spans 14 amino acids. Trimming stripped 2 bases from V and 6 bases from J, with 13 bases between. The CDR3 DNA sequence: TGTGCCTGGAGTCGTGGATTGGGGGATGAAAAACTGTTTTTT. Protein: CAWSRGLGDEKLFF. Full variable domain (remainder filled in from reference TRBV30 and TRBJ1-4): SQTIHQWPATLVQPVGSPLSLECTVEGTSNPNLYWYRQAAGRGLQLLFYSVGIGQISSEVPQNLSASRPQDRQFILSSKKLLLSDSGFYLCAWSRGLGDEKLFFGSGTQLSVL.

V gene TRBV7-2 combines with J gene TRBJ2-1; D is uncertain. Trimming removed 5 bases at V and 0 bases at J, with 11 bases between. The length of the CDR3 is 15 residues. The germline gives CDR1 SGHTA, CDR2 FQGNSA. DNA of the CDR3: TGTGCCAGCAGCCTATCTCCGAGCTCCTACAATGAGCAGTTCTTC. Protein: CASSLSPSSYNEQFF.

The table lists this clonotype with many counts. This rearrangement joins TRBV20-1 to TRBJ1-2; no clear D gene. Germline loops: CDR1 DFQATT, CDR2 SNEGSKA (reference sequence). The ends were cut back, 3 bases at V and 7 bases at J, with 15 bases in the middle. The CDR3 totals 13 residues. The chain's CDR3 is CSARRADPSGYTF. CDR3 DNA: TGCAGTGCTAGGAGGGCGGATCCCAGTGGCTACACCTTC.

The chain combines TRBV27 with TRBJ1-5; D gene uncertain. Trimming left V 5 bases short and J 3 bases short, with 14 bases between. The CDR3 is 15 amino acids. Germline V gene lookup returns CDR1 MNHEY and CDR2 SMNVEV (reference sequence). CDR3 nucleotide sequence: TGTGCCAGCAGTAAAAGGGCCACCTCCAATCAGCCCCAGCATTTT. Its translation is CASSKRATSNQPQHF.

The CDR3 DNA is TGTGCCTGGAGTGAAATATCCGGGACCCCCCAAGAGACCCAGTACTTC. Translating gives CAWSEISGTPQETQYF. The chain has TRBV30 and TRBJ2-5, with D tentatively TRBD1 or TRBD2 (5 bases each). The V gene lost 1 base and the J gene lost 1 base, with 16 bases spanning the gap. Germline V CDR1 and CDR2: GTSNPN, SVGIG (reference sequence). This CDR3 is built from 16 residues.

This clonotype was detected a few times. The rearrangement uses TRBV5-1 and TRBJ1-1; D gene ambiguous. Germline assignment: CDR1 SGHRS and CDR2 YFSETQ. This CDR3 is 14 amino acids long. Trimming stripped 0 bases from V and 5 bases from J, with 11 bases between. The CDR3: CASSLGPAATEAFF. The CDR3 nucleotides read TGCGCCAGCAGCTTGGGTCCGGCCGCGACTGAAGCTTTCTTT.

The table lists this clonotype with a few counts. The rearrangement uses TRBV6-6 and TRBJ2-7; the D is unclear. Germline CDR1 reads MNHNY; CDR2 reads SVGAGI (reference sequence). Trimming took 6 bases from V and 3 from J, leaving 9 bases between them. The CDR3 loop spans 12 amino acids. The chain's CDR3 is CASRPPSYEQYF. Written as DNA, the CDR3 is TGTGCCAGCAGGCCCCCGAGCTACGAGCAGTACTTC.

The V and J genes are TRBV15 and TRBJ2-7; D is uncertain. Germline-derived CDR1 and CDR2 are LNHNV and YYDKDF (reference sequence). V lost 3 bases to trimming and J lost 2 bases, with 8 bases between them. This CDR3 has 13 amino acids. The CDR3 protein is CATSSTSTYEQYF. The CDR3 DNA reads TGTGCCACCAGCAGCACTTCGACCTACGAGCAGTACTTC.

V is TRBV28 and J is TRBJ2-7; TRBD2 matches at 7 bases. This CDR3 spans 19 amino acids. Trimming cost V 3 bases and J 0 bases; bases outside gene matches: 17. Germline V lookup: CDR1 MDHEN, CDR2 SYDVKM. This CDR3 reads CASSFSRDGTTLSSYEQYF. CDR3 nucleotide sequence: TGTGCCAGCAGTTTCAGTCGGGACGGGACTACCCTCAGCTCCTACGAGCAGTACTTC.

This clonotype was found many times. The chain joins TRBV15 to TRBJ1-1; 7 bases line up with TRBD1. Germline lookup yields CDR1 LNHNV and CDR2 YYDKDF (reference sequence). V gave up 0 bases and J gave up 3 bases; unmatched junction bases: 7. This CDR3 contains 16 residues. CDR3 coding DNA: TGTGCCACCAGCAGAGATCTGCAGGGGGGGGACACTGAAGCTTTCTTT. It translates to CATSRDLQGGDTEAFF.

The sample holds a few counts of this clonotype. V gene TRBV12-3 or TRBV12-4 combines with J gene TRBJ2-3; D is perhaps TRBD2 (5 bases). CDR3 length: 12 amino acids. With 7 bases removed from V and 8 bases from J, the gap between germline ends came to 13 bases. The DNA for the CDR3 is TGTGCCAGCACCCTAGGACTGGTTACGCAGTATTTT. Protein: CASTLGLVTQYF.

This clonotype occurred a few times. The rearrangement joins TRBV19 to TRBJ2-7, with D unclear. Deletions cut 4 bases from V and 5 bases from J, with 15 bases between. The CDR3 runs 14 residues. Looked up from germline, CDR1 is LNHDA and CDR2 is SQIVND (reference sequence). CDR3: CASSTEERLNEQYF. CDR3 nucleotides: TGTGCCAGTAGTACCGAGGAAAGGCTTAACGAGCAGTACTTC.

This chain connects TRBV11-2 to TRBJ2-7, with D tentatively TRBD1 (5 bases). Germline V gene sequence: CDR1 SGHAT, CDR2 FQNNGV. This CDR3 has 16 residues. V was cut by 5 bases and J by 0 bases, with 17 bases left in between. CDR3 amino acids: CASSPYLRTHSYEQYF. Here the CDR3 DNA reads TGTGCCAGCAGCCCATACCTTCGGACACACTCCTACGAGCAGTACTTC.